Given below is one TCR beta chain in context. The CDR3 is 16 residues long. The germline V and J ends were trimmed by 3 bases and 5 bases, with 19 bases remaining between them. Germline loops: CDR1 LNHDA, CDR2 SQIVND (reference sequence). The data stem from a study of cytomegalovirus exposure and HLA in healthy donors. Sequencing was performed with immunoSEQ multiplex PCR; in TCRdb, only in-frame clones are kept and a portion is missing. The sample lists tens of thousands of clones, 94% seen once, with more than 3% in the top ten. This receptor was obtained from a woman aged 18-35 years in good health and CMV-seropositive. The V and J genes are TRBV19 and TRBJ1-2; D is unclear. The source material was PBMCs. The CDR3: CASSMTRSALRYGYTF. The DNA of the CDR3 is TGTGCCAGTAGTATGACACGGTCAGCACTTCGATATGGCTACACCTTC.